The present T cell receptor (beta chain) was sequenced within a study of long-term antiretroviral therapy in people with HIV. In the study overall: Specimens dating back about a decade before the 2015 immediate-ART recommendation are the oldest included.

Notes on the study in general: With ART, diversity went up but was still lower than in transplant donor controls. Viral resistance, ART adherence and therapy changes all lacked available data.

CDR1 and CDR2 (germline): SGHDT, YYEEEE. This CDR3 is built from 12 residues. V was shortened by 4 bases and J by 8 bases, with 12 bases between the two germline ends. The assay, immunoSEQ v3.0, was run at survey level. Method: immunoSEQ multiplex PCR; TCRdb's copy keeps in-frame clones and lacks some. The data show 30,000 or so clones, with around 85% seen just once and more than 6.5% held by the top ten. Details on this clone: The antigen remains undetermined.

The sample here was unsorted PBMCs, taken 3 years after starting antiretroviral therapy. V is TRBV5-6 and J is TRBJ1-2, with no clear D. The TCR originated in a man aged 40-49 years with HIV. In nucleotides, the CDR3 is TGTGCCAGCAGCCGGTATAGATTCGGCTACACCTTC. Encoded protein: CASSRYRFGYTF.